The clone carrying this T cell receptor beta chain was seen only a few times. The antigen remains undetermined. This entry comes from a study of T cells in Graves' hyperthyroidism and ophthalmopathy. Study details: Peripheral blood draws took place at initial diagnosis, ahead of any treatment.

It was RNA transcripts that yielded the amplified TCR beta CDR3 regions. HTBI primers were employed in a first-round RT-PCR of the TCR CDR3. MiXCR, applied by TCRdb to the multiplex PCR reads, yields one record per CDR3 protein. Of about 160,000 distinct CDR3 sequences listed, about a tenth are singletons. Germline CDR1 is LNHDA and CDR2 is SQIVND (reference sequence). V trimming: 5 bases; J trimming: 8 bases; junction bases outside the gene matches: 10. This CDR3 has 15 amino acids. Clinicians diagnosed patients from clinical symptoms, serum thyroxine and TRAb, thyroid ultrasound and orbital computed tomography. Whole-study findings and limits: In the blood, most expanded thyroid clonotypes above 0.001 appeared as well. Ophthalmopathy stood apart from stable hyperthyroidism in a 13 V-J model.

This chain connects TRBV19 to TRBJ2-1; 9 bases align to TRBD2. This sequence was found in a woman younger than 30 with Graves' hyperthyroidism that later progressed to Graves' ophthalmopathy. Sequencing was performed on blood. CDR3 amino acids: CASSVAGVGLDEQFF. For the CDR3, the DNA is TGTGCCAGTAGTGTAGCGGGAGTGGGGTTGGATGAGCAGTTCTTC.